The rows below give T cell receptor beta chains drawn from one sample of a study of blood T cell repertoires in COVID-19. Generated by immunoSEQ multiplex PCR, the TCRdb table keeps only in-frame clones and is missing some. The sample lists around 27,000 clones, around 88% occurring once. Sequencing was done on a sample of peripheral blood. The source of these receptors is a human donor in a cohort sampled during active COVID-19. The conserved cysteine and the conserved F or W are not part of the CDR3 here. Fields, in order: V gene, CDR3 protein.

TRBV6-5,ASSYRQGIYNSPLH
TRBV7-2,ASSFVPNTEAF
TRBV6-5,AHRGGQGNTEAF
TRBV30,ASDFYNEQF
TRBV10-3,AISQNNEQY
TRBV20-1,SARDEGAAF
TRBV9,ASSLEQGQTGQETQY
TRBV5-5,ASSWGTGNQPQH
TRBV7-2,ASSLGRGDEQY
TRBV18,ASSPNSMNTEAF
TRBV29-1,STIWVYSNQPQH
TRBV7-9,ASTSNRGNYGYT
TRBV5-4,ASSLEPRPDTEAF
TRBV21-1,ASSKGRGQGSIKGEQF
TRBV18,ASSPSSYEQY
TRBV5-4,ASSLGGGTETQY
TRBV19,ASSPWTGGNQPQH
TRBV14,ASSGNRGYNEQF
TRBV5-1,ASSPGTRETQY
TRBV4-1,ASSRPGHDNYGYT
TRBV27,ASGPQGSNSPLH
TRBV15,ATSRDRDTETD
TRBV6-5,ASRWQGDQPQH
TRBV27,ASSRTASYNEQF
TRBV21-1,ASNVRDRVEYGYT
TRBV10-3,AISLDSVNQPQH
TRBV2,ASSLGQGGTDTQY
TRBV3-1/TRBV3-2,ASRSNSRGSTDTQY
TRBV10-3,AITSGTSNSPLH
TRBV29-1,SVERRSNTGELF
TRBV2,ASNRQQETQY
TRBV25-1,ASSQGLALSTDTQY
TRBV6-6,ASTLPGQHYEQY
TRBV7-8,ASSLRTEYNEQF
TRBV7-6,ASSSNRGLAVTDTQY
TRBV2,ASSKHRQDNNQPQH
TRBV6-6,ASSPFRGGEAEAF
TRBV5-8,ASSRSGDYNEQF
TRBV2,ASNFSFRRPRGGTEAF
TRBV6-5,ASMTGGLNTEAF
TRBV30,AWKGRGLGEQY
TRBV25-1,ATSTQNYGYT
TRBV27,ASSPGTGHEQY
TRBV3-1/TRBV3-2,ASSQGQLPGEQF
TRBV15,ATSRAGMNTEAF
TRBV12-5,ASGLASGGKQY
TRBV6-5,ATPTGSMATGELF
TRBV7-9,ASSLSGAEPPLH
TRBV18,ASSPTDNQPQH
TRBV7-3,ASSLSPVGAEAF
TRBV29-1,SVGGGGRGRTEAF
TRBV7-2,ASSLEEGYYGYT
TRBV4-1,ASREEASASYNEQF
TRBV3-1/TRBV3-2,ASSPPGGADSPLH
TRBV7-6,ASSSTNRSGDFTDTQY
TRBV6-6,ASTNLKTGYYGYT
TRBV5-4,ASSLVQGPQETQY
TRBV12-5,ASGLEEASNEKLF
TRBV29-1,SVARDLSSYNEQF
TRBV6-1,ASSGRPAGETDTQY